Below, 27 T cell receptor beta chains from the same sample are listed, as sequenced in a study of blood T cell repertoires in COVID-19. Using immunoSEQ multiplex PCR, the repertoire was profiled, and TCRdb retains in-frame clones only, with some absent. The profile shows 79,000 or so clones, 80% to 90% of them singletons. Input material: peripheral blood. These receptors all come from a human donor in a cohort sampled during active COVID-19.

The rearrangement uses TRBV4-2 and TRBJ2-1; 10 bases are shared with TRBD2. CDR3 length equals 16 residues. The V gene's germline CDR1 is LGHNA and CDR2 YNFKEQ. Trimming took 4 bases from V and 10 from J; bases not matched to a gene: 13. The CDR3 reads CASSLPEVAGGREQFF. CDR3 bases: TGTGCCAGCAGCCTCCCCGAGGTAGCGGGAGGAAGGGAGCAGTTCTTC.

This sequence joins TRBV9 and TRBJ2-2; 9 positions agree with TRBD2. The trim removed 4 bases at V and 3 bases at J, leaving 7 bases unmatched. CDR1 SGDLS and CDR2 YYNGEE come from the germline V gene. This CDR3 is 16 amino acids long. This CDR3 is CASSPSSGTDTGELFF. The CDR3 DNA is TGTGCCAGCAGCCCCTCTAGCGGGACAGACACCGGGGAGCTGTTTTTT.

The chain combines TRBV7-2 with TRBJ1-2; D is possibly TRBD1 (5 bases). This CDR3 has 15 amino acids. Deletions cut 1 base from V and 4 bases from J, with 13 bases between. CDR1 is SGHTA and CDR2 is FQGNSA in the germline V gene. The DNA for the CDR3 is TGTGCCAGCAGCTTAGGCTCCGGGACTTCCTATGGCTACACCTTC. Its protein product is CASSLGSGTSYGYTF.

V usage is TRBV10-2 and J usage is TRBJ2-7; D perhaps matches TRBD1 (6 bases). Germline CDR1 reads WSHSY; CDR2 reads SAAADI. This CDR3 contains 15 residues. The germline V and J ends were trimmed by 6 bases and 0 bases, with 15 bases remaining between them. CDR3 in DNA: TGCGCCAGCAGGGATCCTTCGACAGGCTCCTACGAGCAGTACTTC. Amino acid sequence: CASRDPSTGSYEQYF.

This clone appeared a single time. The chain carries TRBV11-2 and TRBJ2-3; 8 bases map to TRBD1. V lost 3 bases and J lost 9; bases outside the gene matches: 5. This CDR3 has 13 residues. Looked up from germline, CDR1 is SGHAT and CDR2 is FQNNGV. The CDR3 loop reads CASSFQGAGTQYF. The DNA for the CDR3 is TGTGCCAGCAGCTTTCAGGGGGCCGGAACGCAGTATTTT.

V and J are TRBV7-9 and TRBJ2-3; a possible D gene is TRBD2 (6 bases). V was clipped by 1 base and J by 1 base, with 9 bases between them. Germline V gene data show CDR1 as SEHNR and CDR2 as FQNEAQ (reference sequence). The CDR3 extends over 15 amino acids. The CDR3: CASSLELAGTDTQYF. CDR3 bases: TGTGCCAGCAGCTTAGAGTTAGCGGGCACAGATACGCAGTATTTT.

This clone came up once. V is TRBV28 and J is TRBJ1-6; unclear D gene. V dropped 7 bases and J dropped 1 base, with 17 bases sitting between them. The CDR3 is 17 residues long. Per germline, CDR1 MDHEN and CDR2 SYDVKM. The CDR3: CASIGGVRLSYNSPLHF. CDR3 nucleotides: TGTGCCAGCATCGGTGGAGTGAGGTTATCCTATAATTCACCCCTCCACTTT.

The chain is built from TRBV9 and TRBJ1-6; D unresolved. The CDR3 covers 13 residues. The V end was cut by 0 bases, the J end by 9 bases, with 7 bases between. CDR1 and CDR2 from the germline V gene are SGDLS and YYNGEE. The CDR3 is CASSVDLSSPLHF. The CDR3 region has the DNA TGTGCCAGCAGCGTAGATCTCAGTTCACCCCTCCACTTT.

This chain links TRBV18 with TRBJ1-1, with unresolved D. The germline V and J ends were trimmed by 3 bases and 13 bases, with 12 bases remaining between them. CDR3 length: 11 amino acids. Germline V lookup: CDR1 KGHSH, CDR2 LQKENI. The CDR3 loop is CASSPGGSVFF. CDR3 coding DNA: TGTGCCAGCTCACCCGGCGGCTCGGTTTTCTTT.

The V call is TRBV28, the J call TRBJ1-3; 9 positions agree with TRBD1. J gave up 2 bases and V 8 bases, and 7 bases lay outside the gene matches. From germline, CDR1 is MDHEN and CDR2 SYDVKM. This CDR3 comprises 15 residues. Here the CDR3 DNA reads TGTGCCAGCTTAGATCGGACAGGGGCTGGAAACACCATATATTTT. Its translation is CASLDRTGAGNTIYF.

The CDR3 region has the DNA TGTGCCAGCAGCTCCCCGGGGGGGAGCGGCTACACCTTC. This translates into CASSSPGGSGYTF. J is TRBJ1-2 and V is TRBV5-4, with a possible D match to TRBD1 (5 bases). CDR3 length: 13 amino acids. The V end lost 3 bases, the J end lost 8 bases, and 14 bases lay between the germline ends. From germline, CDR1 is SGHNT and CDR2 YYREEE (reference sequence). Drawing the rest from reference TRBV5-4 and TRBJ1-2, the complete variable domain is ETGVTQSPTHLIKTRGQQVTLRCSSQSGHNTVSWYQQALGQGPQFIFQYYREEENGRGNFPPRFSGLQFPNYSSELNVNALELDDSALYLCASSSPGGSGYTFGSGTRLTVV.

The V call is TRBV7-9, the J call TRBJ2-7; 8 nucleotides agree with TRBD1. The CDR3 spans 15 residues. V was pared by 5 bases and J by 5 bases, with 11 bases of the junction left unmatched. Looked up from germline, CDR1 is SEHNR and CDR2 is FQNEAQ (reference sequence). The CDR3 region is CASSTWTGMRNEQYF. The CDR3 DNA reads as TGTGCCAGCAGCACCTGGACAGGGATGAGGAACGAGCAGTACTTC.

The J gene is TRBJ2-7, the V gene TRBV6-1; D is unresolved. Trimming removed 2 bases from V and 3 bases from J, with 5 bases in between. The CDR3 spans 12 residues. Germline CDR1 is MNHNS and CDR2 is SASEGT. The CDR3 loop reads CASSEWSYEQYF. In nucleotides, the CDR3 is TGTGCCAGCAGTGAATGGAGCTACGAGCAGTACTTC.

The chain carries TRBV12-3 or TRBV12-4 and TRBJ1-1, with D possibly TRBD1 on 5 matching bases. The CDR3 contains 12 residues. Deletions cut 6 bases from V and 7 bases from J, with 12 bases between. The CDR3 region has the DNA TGTGCCAGCAGCCAGGGAACAAATGAAGCTTTCTTT. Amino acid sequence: CASSQGTNEAFF.

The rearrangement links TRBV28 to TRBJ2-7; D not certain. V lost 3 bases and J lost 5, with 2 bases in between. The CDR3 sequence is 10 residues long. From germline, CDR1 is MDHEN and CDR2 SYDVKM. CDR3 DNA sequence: TGTGCCAGCAGTTTTAACGAGCAGTACTTC. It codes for CASSFNEQYF.

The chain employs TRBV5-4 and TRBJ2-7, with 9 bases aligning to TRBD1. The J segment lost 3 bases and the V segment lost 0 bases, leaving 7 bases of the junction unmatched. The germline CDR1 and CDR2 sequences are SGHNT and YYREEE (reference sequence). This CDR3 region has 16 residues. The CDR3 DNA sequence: TGTGCCAGCAGCTTGGCCGGGACAGGGTGGGACTACGAGCAGTACTTC. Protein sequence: CASSLAGTGWDYEQYF.

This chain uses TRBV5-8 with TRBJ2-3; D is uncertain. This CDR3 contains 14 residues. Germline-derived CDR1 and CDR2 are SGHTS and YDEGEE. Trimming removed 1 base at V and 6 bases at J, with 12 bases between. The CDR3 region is CASSLSATRDTQYF. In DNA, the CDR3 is TGTGCCAGCAGCTTGAGTGCCACCCGGGATACGCAGTATTTT.

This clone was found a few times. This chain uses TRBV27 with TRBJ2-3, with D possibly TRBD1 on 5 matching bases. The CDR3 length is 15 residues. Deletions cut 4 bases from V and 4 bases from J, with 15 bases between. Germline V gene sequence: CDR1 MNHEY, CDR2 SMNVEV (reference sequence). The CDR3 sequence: CASSSLGIGADTQYF. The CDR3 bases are TGTGCCAGCAGTTCCTTGGGAATAGGGGCAGATACGCAGTATTTT.

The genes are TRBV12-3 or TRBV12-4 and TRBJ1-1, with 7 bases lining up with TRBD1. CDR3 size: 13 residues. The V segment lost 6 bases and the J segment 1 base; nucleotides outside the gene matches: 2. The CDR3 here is CASSRQGNTEAFF. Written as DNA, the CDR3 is TGTGCCAGCAGCCGACAGGGGAACACTGAAGCTTTCTTT.

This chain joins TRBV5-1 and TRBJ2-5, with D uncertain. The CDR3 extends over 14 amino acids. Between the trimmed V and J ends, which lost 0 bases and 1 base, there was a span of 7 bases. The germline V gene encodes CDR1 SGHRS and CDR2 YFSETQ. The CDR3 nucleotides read TGCGCCAGCAGCTTGGTTTCTAGCCAAGAGACCCAGTACTTC. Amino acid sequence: CASSLVSSQETQYF.

The CDR3 coding sequence is TGTGCCAGCCGCCTGCAGGGCAATGAGCAGTTCTTC. Encoded protein: CASRLQGNEQFF. The chain links TRBV6-2 or TRBV6-3 to TRBJ2-1, with D possibly matching TRBD1 (5 bases). Per the germline V gene, CDR1 is MNHEY and CDR2 is SVGEGT. CDR3 length: 12 residues. Trimming shortened V by 8 bases and J by 6 bases, and 11 bases separated the two germline ends.

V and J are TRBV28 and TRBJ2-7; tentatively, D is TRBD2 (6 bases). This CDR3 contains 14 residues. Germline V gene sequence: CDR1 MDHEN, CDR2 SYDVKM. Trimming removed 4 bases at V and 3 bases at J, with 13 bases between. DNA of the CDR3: TGTGCCAGCAGTTCCACGGGACTTATCTACGAGCAGTACTTC. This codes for CASSSTGLIYEQYF.

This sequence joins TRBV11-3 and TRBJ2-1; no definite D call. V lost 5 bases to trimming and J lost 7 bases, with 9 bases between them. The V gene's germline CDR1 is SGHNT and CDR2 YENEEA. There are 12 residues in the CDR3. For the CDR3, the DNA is TGTGCCAGCAGCGGTAGAGCGAATGAGCAGTTCTTC. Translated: CASSGRANEQFF.

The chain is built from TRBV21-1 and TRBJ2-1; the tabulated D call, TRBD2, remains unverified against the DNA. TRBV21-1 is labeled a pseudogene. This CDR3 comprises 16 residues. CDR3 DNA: TGTGCCAGCAGCAAAGCTGGTTTGGGGAGCGGGAATGAGCAGTTCTTC. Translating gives CASSKAGLGSGNEQFF.

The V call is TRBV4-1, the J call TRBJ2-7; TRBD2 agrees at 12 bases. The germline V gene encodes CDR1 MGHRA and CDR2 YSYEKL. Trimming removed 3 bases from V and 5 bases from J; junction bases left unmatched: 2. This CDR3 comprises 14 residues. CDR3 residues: CASSQTSGRNEQYF. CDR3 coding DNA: TGCGCCAGCAGCCAGACTAGCGGGAGAAACGAGCAGTACTTC.

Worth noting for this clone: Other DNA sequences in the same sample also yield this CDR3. The CDR3 here is CASSSGTSSYNEQFF. The DNA of the CDR3 is TGTGCCAGCTCTTCCGGGACTAGCTCCTACAATGAGCAGTTCTTC. The chain employs TRBV18 and TRBJ2-1; 8 bases fit TRBD2. Germline V gene sequence: CDR1 KGHSH, CDR2 LQKENI. The CDR3 consists of 15 residues. V was pared by 6 bases and J by 0 bases, with 4 bases of the junction left unmatched.

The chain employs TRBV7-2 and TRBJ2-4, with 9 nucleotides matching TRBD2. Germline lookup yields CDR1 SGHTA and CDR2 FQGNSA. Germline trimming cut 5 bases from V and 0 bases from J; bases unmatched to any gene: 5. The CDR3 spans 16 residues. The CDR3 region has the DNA TGTGCCAGCAGCCGCCCTAGCGGGGCAGCCAAAAACATTCAGTACTTC. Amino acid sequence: CASSRPSGAAKNIQYF.